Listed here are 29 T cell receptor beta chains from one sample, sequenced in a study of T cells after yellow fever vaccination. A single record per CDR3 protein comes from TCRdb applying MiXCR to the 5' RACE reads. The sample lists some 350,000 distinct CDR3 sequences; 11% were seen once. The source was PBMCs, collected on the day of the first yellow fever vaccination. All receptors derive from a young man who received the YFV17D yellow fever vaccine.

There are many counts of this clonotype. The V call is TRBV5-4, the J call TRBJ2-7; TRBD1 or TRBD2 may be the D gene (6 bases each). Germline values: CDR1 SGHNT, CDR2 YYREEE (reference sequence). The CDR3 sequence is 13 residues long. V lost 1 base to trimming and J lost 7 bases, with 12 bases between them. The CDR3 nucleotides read TGTGCCAGCAGCTTGTGGGGGGCGGGTGAGCAGTACTTC. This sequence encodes CASSLWGAGEQYF.

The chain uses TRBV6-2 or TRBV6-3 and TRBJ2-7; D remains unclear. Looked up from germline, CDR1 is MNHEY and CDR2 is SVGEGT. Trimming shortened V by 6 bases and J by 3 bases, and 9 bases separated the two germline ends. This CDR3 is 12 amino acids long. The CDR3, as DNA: TGTGCCAGCAGCTACGGACGCTACGAGCAGTACTTC. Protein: CASSYGRYEQYF.

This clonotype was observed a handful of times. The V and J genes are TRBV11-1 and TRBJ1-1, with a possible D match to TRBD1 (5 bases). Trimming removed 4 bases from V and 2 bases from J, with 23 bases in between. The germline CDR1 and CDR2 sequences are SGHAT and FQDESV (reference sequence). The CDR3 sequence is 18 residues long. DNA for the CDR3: TGTGCCAGCAGCTCCAGATATAATGCCGGGGGACTAAACACTGAAGCTTTCTTT. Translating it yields CASSSRYNAGGLNTEAFF. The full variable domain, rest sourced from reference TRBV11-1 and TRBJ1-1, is EAEVAQSPRYKITEKSQAVAFWCDPISGHATLYWYRQILGQGPELLVQFQDESVVDDSQLPKDRFSAERLKGVDSTLKIQPAELGDSAMYLCASSSRYNAGGLNTEAFFGQGTRLTVV.

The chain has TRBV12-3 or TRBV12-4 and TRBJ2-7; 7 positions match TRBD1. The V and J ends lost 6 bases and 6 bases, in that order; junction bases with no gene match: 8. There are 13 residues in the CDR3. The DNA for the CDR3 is TGTGCCAGCAGCCTCGGACAGGTTGCCGAGCAGTACTTC. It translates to CASSLGQVAEQYF.

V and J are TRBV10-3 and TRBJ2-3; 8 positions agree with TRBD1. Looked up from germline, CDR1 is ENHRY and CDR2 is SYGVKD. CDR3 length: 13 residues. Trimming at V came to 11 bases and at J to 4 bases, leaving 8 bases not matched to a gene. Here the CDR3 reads CAAGQGGADTQYF. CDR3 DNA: TGTGCCGCCGGACAGGGTGGCGCAGATACGCAGTATTTT.

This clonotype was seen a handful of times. The CDR3 DNA is TGTGCCATCAGTGGAAGCGGGGGGGCCATGAGTGAGCAGTTCTTC. Translation: CAISGSGGAMSEQFF. The rearrangement joins TRBV10-3 to TRBJ2-1; 10 bases agree with TRBD2. CDR1 is ENHRY and CDR2 is SYGVKD in the germline V gene. This CDR3 contains 15 residues. The V segment lost 4 bases and the J segment 9 bases; nucleotides outside the gene matches: 9.

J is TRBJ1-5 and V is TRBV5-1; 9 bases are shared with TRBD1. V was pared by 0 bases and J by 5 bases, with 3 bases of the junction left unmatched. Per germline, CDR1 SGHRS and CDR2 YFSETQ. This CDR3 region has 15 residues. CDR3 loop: CASSLGTGEYQPQHF. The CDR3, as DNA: TGCGCCAGCAGCTTGGGGACAGGGGAATATCAGCCCCAGCATTTT.

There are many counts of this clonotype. The CDR3 DNA reads as TGTGCCATCAGTGGGACAGGGGGCCTCAGCTATGGCTACACCTTC. Amino acid sequence: CAISGTGGLSYGYTF. The rearrangement joins TRBV10-3 to TRBJ1-2; 11 positions agree with TRBD1. The CDR3 is made up of 15 amino acids. The germline gives CDR1 ENHRY, CDR2 SYGVKD. V lost 4 bases to trimming and J lost 4 bases; unmatched junction nucleotides: 5.

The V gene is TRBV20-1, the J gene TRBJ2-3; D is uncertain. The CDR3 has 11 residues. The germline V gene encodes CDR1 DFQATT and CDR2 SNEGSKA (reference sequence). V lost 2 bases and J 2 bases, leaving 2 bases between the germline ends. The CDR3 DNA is TGCAGTGCTAGACCCACAGATACGCAGTATTTT. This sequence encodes CSARPTDTQYF.

CDR3 coding DNA: TGTGCCAGCAGTTTACAAGGGCCTTTAGGGGAGCAGTACGTC. Translation: CASSLQGPLGEQYV. The V and J genes are TRBV6-5 and TRBJ2-7, with no clear D. V shed 4 bases and J shed 7 bases, with 17 bases lying between them. Germline lookup yields CDR1 MNHEY and CDR2 SVGAGI. The CDR3 consists of 14 residues.

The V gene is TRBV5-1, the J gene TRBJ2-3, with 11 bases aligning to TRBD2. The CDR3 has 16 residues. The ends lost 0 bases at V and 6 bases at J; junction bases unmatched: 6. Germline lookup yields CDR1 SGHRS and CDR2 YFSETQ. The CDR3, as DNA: TGCGCCAGCAGCTTGGTAGCGGGGGGGCCAGGGGATACGCAGTATTTT. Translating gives CASSLVAGGPGDTQYF.

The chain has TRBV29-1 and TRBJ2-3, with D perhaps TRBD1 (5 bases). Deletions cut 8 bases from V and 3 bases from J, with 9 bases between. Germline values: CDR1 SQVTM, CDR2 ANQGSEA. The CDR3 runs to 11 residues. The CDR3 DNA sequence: TGCAGCTGCAGGGTGACAGATACGCAGTATTTT. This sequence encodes CSCRVTDTQYF.

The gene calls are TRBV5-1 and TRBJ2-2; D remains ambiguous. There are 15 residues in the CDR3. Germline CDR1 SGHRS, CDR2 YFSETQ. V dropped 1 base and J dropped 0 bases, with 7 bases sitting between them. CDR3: CASSLRASNTGELFF. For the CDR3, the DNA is TGCGCCAGCAGCTTGAGGGCTTCGAACACCGGGGAGCTGTTTTTT.

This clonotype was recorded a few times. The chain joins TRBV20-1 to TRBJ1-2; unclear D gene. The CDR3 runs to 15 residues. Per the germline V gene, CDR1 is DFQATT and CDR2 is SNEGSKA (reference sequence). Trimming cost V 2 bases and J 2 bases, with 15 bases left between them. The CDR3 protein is CSARLALRLNYGYTF. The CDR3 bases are TGCAGTGCTAGACTGGCGCTGAGGTTGAACTATGGCTACACCTTC.

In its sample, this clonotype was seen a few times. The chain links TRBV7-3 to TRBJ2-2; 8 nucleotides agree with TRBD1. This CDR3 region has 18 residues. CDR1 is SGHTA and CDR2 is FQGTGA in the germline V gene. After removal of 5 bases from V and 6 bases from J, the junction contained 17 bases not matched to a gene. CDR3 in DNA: TGTGCCAGCAGCCAAAGAGGACAGGGCATGTTGGGGTCCGGGGAGCTGTTTTTT. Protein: CASSQRGQGMLGSGELFF.

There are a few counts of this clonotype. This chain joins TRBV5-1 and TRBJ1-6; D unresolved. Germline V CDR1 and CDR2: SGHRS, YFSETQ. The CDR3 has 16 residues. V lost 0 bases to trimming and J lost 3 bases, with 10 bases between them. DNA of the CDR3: TGCGCCAGCAGCTTGGCCGGCCTACGCTATAATTCACCCCTCCACTTT. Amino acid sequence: CASSLAGLRYNSPLHF.

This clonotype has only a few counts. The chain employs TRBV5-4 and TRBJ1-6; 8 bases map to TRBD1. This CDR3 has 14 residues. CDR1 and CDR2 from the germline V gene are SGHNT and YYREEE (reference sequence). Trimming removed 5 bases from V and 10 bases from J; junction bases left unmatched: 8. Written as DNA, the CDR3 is TGTGCCAGCAGTGGACAGGGAGGAAGCTCACCCCTCCACTTT. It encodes CASSGQGGSSPLHF.

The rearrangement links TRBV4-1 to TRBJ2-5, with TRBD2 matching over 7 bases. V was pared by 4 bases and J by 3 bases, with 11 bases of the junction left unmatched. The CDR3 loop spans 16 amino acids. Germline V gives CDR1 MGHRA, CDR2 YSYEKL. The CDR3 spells CASSPSPGGKKETQYF. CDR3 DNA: TGCGCCAGCAGCCCCTCCCCGGGAGGAAAAAAAGAGACCCAGTACTTC.

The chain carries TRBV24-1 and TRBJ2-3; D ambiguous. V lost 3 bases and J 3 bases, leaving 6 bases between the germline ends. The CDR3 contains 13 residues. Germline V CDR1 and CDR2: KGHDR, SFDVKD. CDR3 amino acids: CATSDARTDTQYF. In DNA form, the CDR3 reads TGTGCCACCAGTGATGCGAGGACAGATACGCAGTATTTT.

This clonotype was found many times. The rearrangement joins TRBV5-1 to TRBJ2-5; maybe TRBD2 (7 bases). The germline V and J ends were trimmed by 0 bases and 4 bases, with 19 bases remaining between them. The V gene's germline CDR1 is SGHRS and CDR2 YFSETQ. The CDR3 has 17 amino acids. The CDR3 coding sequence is TGCGCCAGCAGCTTGGATCCGGCGGGGGCACGGGGAGAGACCCAGTACTTC. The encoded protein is CASSLDPAGARGETQYF.

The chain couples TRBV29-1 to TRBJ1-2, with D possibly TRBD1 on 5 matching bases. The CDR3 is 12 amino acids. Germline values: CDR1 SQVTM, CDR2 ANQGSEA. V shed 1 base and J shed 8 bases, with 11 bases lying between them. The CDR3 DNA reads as TGCAGCGTTGAAGGAGGGGCACTGGGCTACACCTTC. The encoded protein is CSVEGGALGYTF.

The CDR3 protein is CAIRGDRGYQPQHF. DNA of the CDR3: TGTGCCATCAGGGGGGACAGGGGTTATCAGCCCCAGCATTTT. The chain joins TRBV10-3 to TRBJ1-5, with TRBD1 identical over 10 bases. The germline gives CDR1 ENHRY, CDR2 SYGVKD. The CDR3 has 14 residues. J lost 5 bases, V lost 6 bases, and 4 bases had no gene match.

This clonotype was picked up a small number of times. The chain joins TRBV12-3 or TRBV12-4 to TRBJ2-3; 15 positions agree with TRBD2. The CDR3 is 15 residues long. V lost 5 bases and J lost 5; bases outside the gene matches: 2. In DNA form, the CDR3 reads TGTGCCAGCAGTCGGACTAGCGGGGGGGTAGATACGCAGTATTTT. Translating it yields CASSRTSGGVDTQYF.

CDR3 nucleotide sequence: TGTGCCAGCAGCGTAGTTCGGGAAGACTCCCCTCATCAGCCCCAGCATTTT. Translated: CASSVVREDSPHQPQHF. The chain employs TRBV9 and TRBJ1-5; the D is unclear. V was shortened by 0 bases and J by 5 bases, with 18 bases between the two germline ends. Per germline, CDR1 SGDLS and CDR2 YYNGEE. This CDR3 contains 17 residues.

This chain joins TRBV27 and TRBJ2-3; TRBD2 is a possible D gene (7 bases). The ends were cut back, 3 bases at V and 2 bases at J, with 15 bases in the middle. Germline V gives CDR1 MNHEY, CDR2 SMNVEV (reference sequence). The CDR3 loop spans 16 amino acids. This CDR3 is CASSLARGAPTDTQYF. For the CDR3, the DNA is TGTGCCAGCAGTTTGGCCCGGGGGGCCCCCACAGATACGCAGTATTTT.

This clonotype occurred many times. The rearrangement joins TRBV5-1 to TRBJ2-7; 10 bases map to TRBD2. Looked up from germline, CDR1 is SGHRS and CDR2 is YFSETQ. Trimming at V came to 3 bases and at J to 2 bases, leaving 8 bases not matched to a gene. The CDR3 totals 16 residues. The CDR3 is CASSSPSGGEPYEQYF. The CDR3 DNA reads TGCGCCAGCAGCTCCCCCAGCGGGGGGGAGCCCTACGAGCAGTACTTC.

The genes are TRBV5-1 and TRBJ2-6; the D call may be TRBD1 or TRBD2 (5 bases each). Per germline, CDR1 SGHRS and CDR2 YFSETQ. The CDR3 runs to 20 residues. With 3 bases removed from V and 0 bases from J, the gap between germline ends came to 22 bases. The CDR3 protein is CASSWTGTPKMSSGANVLTF. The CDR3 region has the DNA TGCGCCAGCAGCTGGACCGGGACGCCTAAAATGAGCTCTGGGGCCAACGTCCTGACTTTC. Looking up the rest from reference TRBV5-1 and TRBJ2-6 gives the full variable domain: KAGVTQTPRYLIKTRGQQVTLSCSPISGHRSVSWYQQTPGQGLQFLFEYFSETQRNKGNFPGRFSGRQFSNSRSEMNVSTLELGDSALYLCASSWTGTPKMSSGANVLTFGAGSRLTVL.

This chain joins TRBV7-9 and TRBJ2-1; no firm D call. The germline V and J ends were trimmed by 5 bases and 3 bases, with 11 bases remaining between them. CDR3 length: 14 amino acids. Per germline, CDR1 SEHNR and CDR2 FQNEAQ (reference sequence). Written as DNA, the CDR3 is TGTGCCAGCAGCCCCGACGCTAGCTACAATGAGCAGTTCTTC. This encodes CASSPDASYNEQFF.

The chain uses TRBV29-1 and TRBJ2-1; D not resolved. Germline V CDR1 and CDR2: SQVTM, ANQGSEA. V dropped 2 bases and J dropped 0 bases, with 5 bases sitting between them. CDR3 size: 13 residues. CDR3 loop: CSVEQSSYNEQFF. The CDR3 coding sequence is TGCAGCGTTGAACAGAGCTCCTACAATGAGCAGTTCTTC.